The table lists the clone carrying this T cell receptor beta chain with a count of one. Its antigen is unidentified. The sample comes from a study of T cell responses to AZD1222 COVID-19 vaccine. Sequenced by immunoSEQ multiplex PCR; TCRdb stores in-frame clones only, minus some. The repertoire holds approximately 73,000 clones, with roughly four fifths as singletons. Study-wide findings and caveats: Across the whole spike, CD4 TCRs peaked at regions 160-218 and 743-854. Nearly half of spike-specific TCRs reportedly target variant regions that are unmutated in the B.1.351 and B.1.1.7 variants.

This TCR was recovered from an adult in good health. The input for sequencing was peripheral blood, taken on day 0 of AZD1222 vaccination.

CDR3 residues: CASSPGQGRTEAFF. CDR3 DNA: TGTGCCAGCTCACCGGGACAGGGGCGAACTGAAGCTTTCTTT. The V gene is TRBV18, the J gene TRBJ1-1; 10 nucleotides line up with TRBD1. V lost 3 bases and J lost 5; bases outside the gene matches: 3. The CDR3 spans 14 residues. Germline lookup yields CDR1 KGHSH and CDR2 LQKENI.